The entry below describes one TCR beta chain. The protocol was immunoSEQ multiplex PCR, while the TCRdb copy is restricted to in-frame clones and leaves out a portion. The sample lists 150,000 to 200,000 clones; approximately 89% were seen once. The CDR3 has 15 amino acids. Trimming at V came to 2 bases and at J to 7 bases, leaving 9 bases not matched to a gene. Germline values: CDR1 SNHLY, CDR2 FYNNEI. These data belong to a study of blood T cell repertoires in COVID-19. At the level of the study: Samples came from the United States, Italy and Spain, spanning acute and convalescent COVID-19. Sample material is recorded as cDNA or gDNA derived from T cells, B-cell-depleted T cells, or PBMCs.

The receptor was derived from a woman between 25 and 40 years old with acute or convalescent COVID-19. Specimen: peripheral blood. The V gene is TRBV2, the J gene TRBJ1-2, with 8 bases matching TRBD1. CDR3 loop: CASSELSGTGVGYTF. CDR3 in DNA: TGTGCCAGCAGTGAACTGTCCGGGACAGGCGTTGGCTACACCTTC.